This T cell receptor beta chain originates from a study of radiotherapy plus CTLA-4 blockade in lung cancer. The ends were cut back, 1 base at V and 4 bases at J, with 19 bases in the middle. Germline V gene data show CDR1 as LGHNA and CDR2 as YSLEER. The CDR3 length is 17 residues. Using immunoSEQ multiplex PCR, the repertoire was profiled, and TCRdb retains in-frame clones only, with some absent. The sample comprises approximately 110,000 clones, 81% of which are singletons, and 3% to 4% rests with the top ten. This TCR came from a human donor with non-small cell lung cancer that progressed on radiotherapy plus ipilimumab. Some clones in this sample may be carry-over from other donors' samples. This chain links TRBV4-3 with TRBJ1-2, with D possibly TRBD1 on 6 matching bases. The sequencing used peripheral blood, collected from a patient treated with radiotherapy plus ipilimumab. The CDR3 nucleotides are TGCGCCAGCAGCCAAGGGGCAGTAGCTGGGGGCGGCTATGGCTACACCTTC. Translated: CASSQGAVAGGGYGYTF.